This is a list of T cell receptor beta chains from one sample in a study of shared T cell receptors in the human thymus. Profiled with immunoSEQ multiplex PCR; TCRdb holds only in-frame clones, not every one. The data hold some 640,000 clones, with 87% observed a single time. The same data also contributed to another study, on human thymus T cells.

Sequencing was performed on thymocytes. These TCRs come from a boy in the first two years of life with a congenital heart defect. Both conserved end residues are part of each CDR3. Each record gives: clone size, J gene, D gene, V gene, CDR3 DNA, CDR3 protein. D genes are given only for firm matches. Size is omitted from some rows. Given values are once, few, many or a class for expanded clones.

abundance: .
j_gene: TRBJ2-7
d_gene: TRBD1
v_gene: TRBV5-1
CDR3nt: TGCGCCAGCAGCTTGGCTACGACAGGGTCCTACGAGCAGTACTTC
CDR3aa: CASSLATTGSYEQYF

abundance: few
j_gene: TRBJ1-1
d_gene: TRBD1
v_gene: TRBV5-4
CDR3nt: TGTGCCAGCAGCTTGAAGGCAGGGGGCAAGGCTTTCTTT
CDR3aa: CASSLKAGGKAFF

abundance: .
j_gene: TRBJ1-5
d_gene: TRBD1
v_gene: TRBV7-9
CDR3nt: TGTGCCAGCAGCTCCGGGACAGCTTTTAGCAATCAGCCCCAGCATTTT
CDR3aa: CASSSGTAFSNQPQHF

abundance: .
j_gene: TRBJ2-1
d_gene: TRBD2
v_gene: TRBV9
CDR3nt: TGTGCCAGCACCACGGGACTAGCGACTTACAATGAGCAGTTCTTC
CDR3aa: CASTTGLATYNEQFF

abundance: .
j_gene: TRBJ2-2
d_gene: TRBD1
v_gene: TRBV2
CDR3nt: TGTGCCAGCCTGACAGGGTTTATCGGGGAGCTGTTTTTT
CDR3aa: CASLTGFIGELFF

abundance: .
j_gene: TRBJ2-1
d_gene: TRBD1
v_gene: TRBV6-4
CDR3nt: TGTGCCAGCAGTGCGACAGGGAAGTACAATGAGCAGTTCTTC
CDR3aa: CASSATGKYNEQFF

abundance: .
j_gene: TRBJ1-5
d_gene: .
v_gene: TRBV15
CDR3nt: TGTGCCACCAGCCCGGACAGTAGCAATCAGCCCCAGCATTTT
CDR3aa: CATSPDSSNQPQHF

abundance: few
j_gene: TRBJ1-2
d_gene: TRBD1
v_gene: TRBV7-9
CDR3nt: TGTGCCAGCAGGGGAGAGACAGGGTCGGATGGCTACACCTTC
CDR3aa: CASRGETGSDGYTF

abundance: few
j_gene: TRBJ2-1
d_gene: .
v_gene: TRBV5-1
CDR3nt: TGCGCCAGCAGCTTTCCCTTAAACAATGAGCAGTTCTTC
CDR3aa: CASSFPLNNEQFF

abundance: .
j_gene: TRBJ2-5
d_gene: TRBD2
v_gene: TRBV11-2
CDR3nt: TGTGCCAGCAGCCGGACTAGCGGGGAAGAGACCCAGTACTTC
CDR3aa: CASSRTSGEETQYF

abundance: .
j_gene: TRBJ2-5
d_gene: .
v_gene: TRBV6-6
CDR3nt: TGTGCCAGCAGGGAAAACAGGGCTGAGCAGTACTTC
CDR3aa: CASRENRAEQYF

abundance: .
j_gene: TRBJ2-7
d_gene: .
v_gene: TRBV15
CDR3nt: TGTGCCACCAGCAGCTCCCTCCGACAGGTCAGATACGAGCAGTACTTC
CDR3aa: CATSSSLRQVRYEQYF

abundance: .
j_gene: TRBJ1-6
d_gene: .
v_gene: TRBV5-4
CDR3nt: TGTGCCTCCCGCCCGGACAGTAATTCACCCCTCCACTTT
CDR3aa: CASRPDSNSPLHF

abundance: .
j_gene: TRBJ2-7
d_gene: .
v_gene: TRBV7-2
CDR3nt: TGTGCCAGCACTGATACAGGGACCTACGAGCAGTACTTC
CDR3aa: CASTDTGTYEQYF

abundance: .
j_gene: TRBJ1-4
d_gene: .
v_gene: TRBV15
CDR3nt: TGTGCCACCAGCAGAGAAGGGGGTCAGGAAAAACTGTTTTTT
CDR3aa: CATSREGGQEKLFF

abundance: .
j_gene: TRBJ1-2
d_gene: .
v_gene: TRBV5-4
CDR3nt: TGTGCCAGCAGCGGACAGCAAGGCTACACCTTC
CDR3aa: CASSGQQGYTF